This T cell receptor (beta chain) was documented in a study of blood T cells in healthy people across ages. V lost 5 bases to trimming and J lost 4 bases; unmatched junction nucleotides: 9. The CDR3 spans 15 residues. CDR1 and CDR2 (germline): MNHEY, SMNVEV (reference sequence). Sample-barcoded 5' priming and a J-beta primer mix drove a second PCR of about 6 to 12 cycles. TCRdb fed the 5' RACE reads into MiXCR, producing one record per CDR3 protein. The table records hundreds of thousands of distinct CDR3 sequences, 58% of them present only once. Isolation recovered at least 6 million PBMCs from every sample.

Sequencing used blood. The source is a young man in good health. This chain connects TRBV27 to TRBJ2-5; TRBD2 matches at 8 bases. CDR3 sequence (DNA): TGTGCCAGCAGTACCTTAGCGGGAAGAGGAGAGACCCAGTACTTC. Translating gives CASSTLAGRGETQYF.